The 22 T cell receptor beta chains listed next were all sequenced from one sample in a study of cytomegalovirus exposure and HLA in healthy donors. 13 Jbeta primers and 60 Vbeta primers were used for the PCR. Measured with immunoSEQ multiplex PCR; TCRdb has only the in-frame clones, and not every one. The sample has 100,000 to 150,000 clones, 80% seen once. Sequenced input: PBMCs. The receptors were sampled from a man between 25 and 39 years old in good health and CMV-seropositive.

This chain connects TRBV18 to TRBJ2-7, with no clear D. Germline V gene data show CDR1 as KGHSH and CDR2 as LQKENI. With 3 bases removed from V and 6 bases from J, the gap between germline ends came to 12 bases. The CDR3 runs 13 residues. CDR3 region: CASSPVGVGEQYF. CDR3 nucleotides: TGTGCCAGCTCACCGGTCGGAGTAGGCGAGCAGTACTTC.

The CDR3 sequence is CASSSGQGALGEQFF. In DNA, the CDR3 is TGCGCCAGCAGCTCCGGACAGGGGGCTTTAGGTGAGCAGTTCTTC. The V gene is TRBV5-1, the J gene TRBJ2-1; 11 bases are shared with TRBD1. The length of the CDR3 is 15 residues. The J segment lost 9 bases and the V segment lost 3 bases, leaving 8 bases of the junction unmatched. Germline V lookup: CDR1 SGHRS, CDR2 YFSETQ.

The V call is TRBV10-3, the J call TRBJ2-5; 11 positions match TRBD1. Germline assignment: CDR1 ENHRY and CDR2 SYGVKD. CDR3 length equals 13 residues. V lost 10 bases, J lost 11 bases, and 12 bases stayed unmatched. CDR3 coding DNA: TGTGCCACGCACGGACAGGGGGCGGGGGAGCAGTACTTC. It yields the protein CATHGQGAGEQYF.

This chain uses TRBV30 with TRBJ2-3, with 8 bases aligning to TRBD2. Germline lookup yields CDR1 GTSNPN and CDR2 SVGIG (reference sequence). The J segment lost 0 bases and the V segment lost 2 bases, leaving 4 bases of the junction unmatched. This CDR3 spans 15 amino acids. Here the CDR3 reads CAWSLTSVSTDTQYF. The CDR3 DNA is TGTGCCTGGAGTCTGACTAGCGTAAGCACAGATACGCAGTATTTT.

The V gene is TRBV5-1, the J gene TRBJ2-3, with D maybe TRBD2 (6 bases). The CDR3 extends over 14 amino acids. Germline values: CDR1 SGHRS, CDR2 YFSETQ. V was trimmed by 5 bases and J by 0 bases, leaving 10 bases between them. The CDR3 spells CASRDYMSTDTQYF. The CDR3 region has the DNA TGCGCCAGCAGGGACTACATGAGCACAGATACGCAGTATTTT. The entire variable domain, with the rest obtained from reference TRBV5-1 and TRBJ2-3, is as follows: KAGVTQTPRYLIKTRGQQVTLSCSPISGHRSVSWYQQTPGQGLQFLFEYFSETQRNKGNFPGRFSGRQFSNSRSEMNVSTLELGDSALYLCASRDYMSTDTQYFGPGTRLTVL.

This clone was detected only once. This chain uses TRBV30 with TRBJ2-1; tentative D call: TRBD1 (5 bases). The CDR3 totals 14 residues. Germline V gives CDR1 GTSNPN, CDR2 SVGIG (reference sequence). Trimming left V 1 base short and J 6 bases short, with 13 bases between. The CDR3 spells CAWSGRALSNEQFF. As DNA, the CDR3 is TGTGCCTGGAGTGGCAGGGCGCTCTCCAATGAGCAGTTCTTC.

The chain has TRBV18 and TRBJ1-2, with D unclear. This CDR3 comprises 13 residues. The germline V gene has CDR1 KGHSH and CDR2 LQKENI. The V gene lost 2 bases and the J gene lost 2 bases, with 6 bases spanning the gap. As DNA, the CDR3 is TGTGCCAGCTCACCAGGAGGGAACTATGGCTACACCTTC. It yields the protein CASSPGGNYGYTF.

This clone was recorded a few times. The V call is TRBV29-1, the J call TRBJ2-1, with TRBD2 matching 12 bases. Unmatched junction bases numbered 6, after V lost 8 bases and J lost 7 bases. The CDR3 consists of 13 residues. Germline V lookup: CDR1 SQVTM, CDR2 ANQGSEA. Here the CDR3 reads CSSTSGGLNEQFF. For the CDR3, the DNA is TGCAGCTCGACTAGCGGGGGTTTAAATGAGCAGTTCTTC.

The rearrangement links TRBV7-9 to TRBJ2-7; weak D call: TRBD1 (6 bases). Trimming removed 5 bases from V and 3 bases from J, with 14 bases in between. There are 14 residues in the CDR3. Germline CDR1 and CDR2: SEHNR and FQNEAQ (reference sequence). In DNA, the CDR3 is TGTGCCAGCAGCCAACTAACAGGGCTCTACGAGCAGTACTTC. It yields the protein CASSQLTGLYEQYF.

The chain is built from TRBV21-1 and TRBJ1-4. TRBV21-1 is termed a pseudogene. The CDR3 extends over 17 amino acids. The CDR3 bases are TGTGCCAGCAGCAAAGTGGCAGGCGGGGGGACTAATGAAAAACTGTTTTTT. Translated, it gives CASSKVAGGGTNEKLFF.

The chain joins TRBV27 to TRBJ2-1; weak D call: TRBD1 (6 bases). Germline V CDR1 and CDR2: MNHEY, SMNVEV (reference sequence). The CDR3 spans 14 residues. Trimming took off 4 bases at V and 8 bases at J, with 15 bases between the two ends. In DNA form, the CDR3 reads TGTGCCAGCAGTTCGGGCAGGGGTATCGATGAGCAGTTCTTC. This sequence encodes CASSSGRGIDEQFF.

The chain recombines TRBV27 with TRBJ1-2; perhaps TRBD1 as D (6 bases). V lost 7 bases and J lost 8, with 17 bases in between. The CDR3 has 13 amino acids. Germline CDR1 reads MNHEY; CDR2 reads SMNVEV (reference sequence). This CDR3 reads CASKFVQGVGYTF. The CDR3 bases are TGTGCCAGCAAATTTGTACAGGGCGTCGGCTACACCTTC.

As DNA, the CDR3 is TGTGCCAGCAGTGGGACAGGGTTTAGCAATCAGCCCCAGCATTTT. Encoded protein: CASSGTGFSNQPQHF. The chain couples TRBV2 to TRBJ1-5; the match to TRBD1 covers 8 bases. CDR3 length: 15 amino acids. The germline V gene has CDR1 SNHLY and CDR2 FYNNEI. J lost 0 bases, V lost 4 bases, and 2 bases had no gene match.

This clone turned up a few times. V and J are TRBV19 and TRBJ1-1; 7 bases are shared with TRBD1. This CDR3 contains 17 residues. The V gene end was trimmed by 9 bases and the J gene end by 2 bases; junction bases not matched to a gene: 18. The germline CDR1 and CDR2 sequences are LNHDA and SQIVND (reference sequence). Here the CDR3 DNA reads TGTGCCAGCCAATCTCTGCCGGGACAGCGGAGCAACACTGAAGCTTTCTTT. Translating it yields CASQSLPGQRSNTEAFF.

In this sample, this clone turned up a few times. This sequence joins TRBV10-1 and TRBJ1-2; 10 positions agree with TRBD1. The V segment lost 5 bases and the J segment 5 bases; nucleotides outside the gene matches: 8. Germline CDR1 WNHNN, CDR2 SYGVQD (reference sequence). The CDR3 has 15 amino acids. The CDR3 DNA reads as TGCGCCAGCAGTCCCACCGGGACAGGGGTATATGGCTACACCTTC. Translated, it gives CASSPTGTGVYGYTF.

The rearrangement uses TRBV29-1 and TRBJ1-2; D perhaps matches TRBD1 (6 bases). With 6 bases removed from V and 1 base from J, the gap between germline ends came to 9 bases. Germline V gene lookup returns CDR1 SQVTM and CDR2 ANQGSEA. This CDR3 is built from 12 residues. Here the CDR3 DNA reads TGCAGCGTAGCACAGGGTAACTATGGCTACACCTTC. Translating it yields CSVAQGNYGYTF. Combining the CDR3 with reference TRBV29-1 and TRBJ1-2 gives the whole variable domain SAVISQKPSRDICQRGTSLTIQCQVDSQVTMMFWYRQQPGQSLTLIATANQGSEATYESGFVIDKFPISRPNLTFSTLTVSNMSPEDSSIYLCSVAQGNYGYTFGSGTRLTVV.

This chain uses TRBV6-5 with TRBJ2-2; TRBD2 matches at 8 bases. CDR1 and CDR2 (germline): MNHEY, SVGAGI. J gave up 7 bases and V 6 bases, and 10 bases lay outside the gene matches. CDR3 length: 15 residues. CDR3 nucleotides: TGTGCCAGCAGCCCCGGGACTAGTCAGGTCGGGGAGCTGTTTTTT. Protein sequence: CASSPGTSQVGELFF.

This clone appeared once. CDR3 sequence: CASSLDRAGTEAFF. The CDR3 DNA sequence: TGCGCCAGCAGTCTTGACAGGGCTGGGACTGAAGCTTTCTTT. The rearrangement uses TRBV5-1 and TRBJ1-1; 7 bases map to TRBD1. The CDR3 loop spans 14 amino acids. J gave up 5 bases and V 5 bases, and 9 bases lay outside the gene matches. Germline values: CDR1 SGHRS, CDR2 YFSETQ.

The V gene is TRBV5-5, the J gene TRBJ1-1, with a weak D call TRBD1 (6 bases). This CDR3 spans 14 amino acids. The germline V gene has CDR1 SGHKS and CDR2 YYEKEE (reference sequence). V lost 4 bases and J 1 base, leaving 11 bases between the germline ends. The CDR3 nucleotides read TGTGCCAGCAGCACGCTGACAGGGAACACTGAAGCTTTCTTT. Encoded protein: CASSTLTGNTEAFF.

Only one count was recorded for this clone. The chain is built from TRBV27 and TRBJ1-4; no reliable D call. Looked up from germline, CDR1 is MNHEY and CDR2 is SMNVEV (reference sequence). The CDR3 length is 15 residues. Trimming took off 7 bases at V and 7 bases at J, with 19 bases between the two ends. The CDR3 coding sequence is TGTGCCAGCACCCATACGTGGGGAGGTGCTGAAAAACTGTTTTTT. Protein product: CASTHTWGGAEKLFF.

This chain joins TRBV5-6 and TRBJ2-2; D possibly corresponds to TRBD1 (6 bases). The germline gives CDR1 SGHDT, CDR2 YYEEEE. The CDR3 sequence is 14 residues long. V was trimmed by 4 bases and J by 6 bases, leaving 13 bases between them. CDR3 nucleotide sequence: TGTGCCAGCAGCCAAATTCCAGGGGCCGGGGAGCTGTTTTTT. Amino acid sequence: CASSQIPGAGELFF.

The rearrangement links TRBV5-1 to TRBJ2-7; TRBD1 is a possible D gene (5 bases). CDR3 length equals 13 residues. Germline V gene data show CDR1 as SGHRS and CDR2 as YFSETQ. V lost 4 bases to trimming and J lost 5 bases, with 13 bases between them. The CDR3 region is CASSAGAEHEQYF. The CDR3 DNA follows: TGCGCCAGCAGCGCTGGGGCGGAGCACGAGCAGTACTTC.